This is a list of T cell receptor beta chains from one sample in a study of Ad26.COV2.S vaccination and SARS-CoV-2 variants. Assay: immunoSEQ multiplex PCR; the TCRdb copy retains only in-frame clones and omits some. The sample lists some 340,000 clones, 85% to 90% occurring once. The specimen comprised peripheral blood, sampled in a trial of Ad26.COV2.S vaccine versus placebo. Receptors were obtained from a person aged 18 to 65 who received the Ad26.COV2.S COVID-19 vaccine or a placebo. The CDR3 runs from the conserved cysteine through the conserved F or W. The D gene is left open where the match is weak. Clone size is not always given. Where it is, it says once, few, many or a class for expanded clones.

. TRBJ2-1 TRBV7-2 . CASALSFNSYNEQFF TGTGCCAGCGCCCTCAGCTTCAATTCCTACAATGAGCAGTTCTTC
. TRBJ1-1 TRBV15 . CATSRDGVGTEAFF TGTGCCACCAGCAGAGATGGGGTAGGCACTGAAGCTTTCTTT
TRBD1 TRBJ2-5 TRBV19 once CASSKRGQVQETQYF TGTGCCAGTAGTAAAAGGGGACAGGTCCAAGAGACCCAGTACTTC
. TRBJ1-4 TRBV5-1 . CASSLGMRGSFQKLFF TGCGCCAGCAGCTTAGGGATGCGGGGCTCTTTCCAAAAACTGTTTTTT
. TRBJ1-2 TRBV2 few CASSPAQNYGYTF TGTGCCAGCAGCCCTGCACAGAACTATGGCTACACCTTC
. TRBJ2-7 TRBV9 . CASSVGGQAHSYEQYF TGTGCCAGCAGCGTAGGGGGTCAGGCCCACTCCTACGAGCAGTACTTC
. TRBJ1-1 TRBV3-1/TRBV3-2 . CASSSHRQSEAFF TGTGCCAGCAGCTCCCACCGACAGTCTGAAGCTTTCTTT
. TRBJ2-1 TRBV30 . CAWSAYRGADNEQFF TGTGCCTGGAGTGCCTATCGGGGGGCGGACAATGAGCAGTTCTTC
TRBD1 TRBJ1-2 TRBV6-5 . CASSSRGPNYGYTF TGTGCCAGTTCCTCCAGGGGGCCTAACTATGGCTACACCTTC
. TRBJ2-2 TRBV5-6 few CASSLANTGELFF TGTGCCAGCAGCTTGGCGAACACCGGGGAGCTGTTTTTT
. TRBJ1-1 TRBV4-1 . CASSLGHSNTEAFF TGCGCCAGCAGCCTCGGACATTCGAACACTGAAGCTTTCTTT
TRBD1 TRBJ1-4 TRBV6-5 . CASTSGGQGNEKLFF TGTGCCAGCACGAGTGGGGGACAGGGGAATGAAAAACTGTTTTTT
. TRBJ2-4 TRBV21-1 . CASSKGGRGVMLLAKNIQYF TGTGCCAGCAGCAAAGGAGGGAGGGGTGTGATGCTTTTAGCCAAAAACATTCAGTACTTC
. TRBJ2-6 TRBV6-5 . CASSRRTAGANVLTF TGTGCCAGCAGCCGTAGGACTGCCGGGGCCAACGTCCTGACTTTC
. TRBJ1-3 TRBV5-1 . CASSPGDLSGNTIYF TGCGCCAGCAGCCCAGGGGACCTCTCTGGAAACACCATATATTTT
TRBD1 TRBJ1-5 TRBV18 . CASSPFVNPGQSNQPQHF TGTGCCAGCTCACCATTTGTAAATCCGGGACAGAGCAATCAGCCCCAGCATTTT
. TRBJ2-2 TRBV2 . CASKMNTGELFF TGTGCCAGCAAAATGAACACCGGGGAGCTGTTTTTT
. TRBJ1-1 TRBV18 . CASTYLGPRNTEAFF TGTGCCAGTACGTATCTCGGTCCGAGAAACACTGAAGCTTTCTTT
TRBD1 TRBJ2-1 TRBV4-1 . CASSQDPTGESRYNEQFF TGCGCCAGCAGCCAAGATCCGACAGGGGAATCTAGGTACAATGAGCAGTTCTTC
. TRBJ1-6 TRBV6-4 . CASSDYRGRINNSPLHF TGTGCCAGCAGTGACTATCGGGGCCGAATTAATAATTCACCCCTCCACTTT
. TRBJ1-4 TRBV6-5 . CASSRAGGGGEKLFF TGTGCCAGCAGTCGGGCGGGAGGAGGGGGGGAAAAACTGTTTTTT
. TRBJ1-6 TRBV27 . CASSGRASGRGNSPLHF TGTGCCAGCAGTGGGCGGGCTTCAGGGCGGGGTAATTCACCCCTCCACTTT
TRBD1 TRBJ1-4 TRBV11-2 . CASSPGTGGYEKLFF TGTGCCAGCAGCCCAGGGACAGGGGGATACGAAAAACTGTTTTTT
TRBD1 TRBJ1-2 TRBV4-2 . CASSLGQATGGDGYTF TGTGCCAGCAGCCTCGGACAGGCTACAGGGGGAGATGGCTACACCTTC
. TRBJ1-2 TRBV30 . CAWRWGRMYGYTF TGTGCCTGGAGGTGGGGGCGCATGTATGGCTACACCTTC
TRBD1 TRBJ2-7 TRBV2 . CASSEPGQGPGEQYF TGTGCCAGCAGTGAACCGGGACAGGGACCTGGCGAGCAGTACTTC
. TRBJ1-5 TRBV5-8 . CASSLLGQPQHF TGTGCCAGCAGCTTGTTGGGTCAGCCCCAGCATTTT
. TRBJ1-2 TRBV4-3 . CASSQATYYGYTF TGCGCCAGCAGCCAAGCAACGTACTATGGCTACACCTTC
. TRBJ1-1 TRBV5-1 . CASSLNSMNTEAFF TGCGCCAGCAGCTTAAACAGCATGAACACTGAAGCTTTCTTT
TRBD2 TRBJ2-5 TRBV5-1 . CASSLETSGGAETQYF TGCGCCAGCAGCTTGGAAACTAGCGGGGGGGCGGAGACCCAGTACTTC
. TRBJ2-1 TRBV9 . CASSVTLGDNEQFF TGTGCCAGCAGCGTCACCCTAGGGGACAATGAGCAGTTCTTC
TRBD1 TRBJ2-7 TRBV29-1 . CSVVGGTGLYEQYF TGCAGCGTTGTTGGCGGGACAGGGCTCTACGAGCAGTACTTC
TRBD1 TRBJ2-5 TRBV6-5 . CASRGQVGETQYF TGTGCCAGCAGGGGACAGGTAGGAGAGACCCAGTACTTC
TRBD1 TRBJ1-5 TRBV7-6 . CASSLRARGIDQPQHF TGTGCCAGCAGCTTAAGGGCCAGGGGGATCGATCAGCCCCAGCATTTT
TRBD1 TRBJ1-6 TRBV5-6 . CASRPGTANSPLHF TGTGCCAGCAGACCCGGGACAGCTAATTCACCCCTCCACTTT
. TRBJ2-3 TRBV14 . CASSHQERTDTQYF TGTGCCAGCAGCCACCAGGAACGCACAGATACGCAGTATTTT
. TRBJ1-2 TRBV5-8 . CASNTIGWRGGYTF TGTGCCAGCAACACAATAGGATGGCGAGGAGGCTACACCTTC
. TRBJ1-1 TRBV5-1 . CASSDPSRGNTEAFF TGCGCCAGCAGCGATCCCTCCAGGGGAAACACTGAAGCTTTCTTT
TRBD2 TRBJ2-2 TRBV24-1 . CATSERGGHTGELFF TGTGCCACCAGTGAGCGGGGGGGCCACACCGGGGAGCTGTTTTTT
. TRBJ2-1 TRBV6-4 once CASKPEASSSYNEQFF TGTGCCAGCAAACCGGAGGCGTCGAGCTCCTACAATGAGCAGTTCTTC
. TRBJ1-6 TRBV30 . CATFKHGNNSPLHF TGTGCCACTTTCAAACACGGGAATAATTCACCCCTCCACTTT
. TRBJ1-2 TRBV6-5 . CASLPRGLNYGYTF TGTGCCAGCCTTCCCAGGGGACTCAACTATGGCTACACCTTC
TRBD2 TRBJ2-5 TRBV9 . CASSVAPTSGARETQYF TGTGCCAGCAGCGTAGCCCCCACTAGCGGGGCTCGAGAGACCCAGTACTTC
. TRBJ2-3 TRBV15 . CATSRHKEQSSTPTQYF TGTGCCACCAGCAGACACAAGGAACAGTCAAGCACCCCTACGCAGTATTTT
. TRBJ2-2 TRBV30 once CAWRPNTGELFF TGTGCCTGGAGACCAAACACCGGGGAGCTGTTTTTT